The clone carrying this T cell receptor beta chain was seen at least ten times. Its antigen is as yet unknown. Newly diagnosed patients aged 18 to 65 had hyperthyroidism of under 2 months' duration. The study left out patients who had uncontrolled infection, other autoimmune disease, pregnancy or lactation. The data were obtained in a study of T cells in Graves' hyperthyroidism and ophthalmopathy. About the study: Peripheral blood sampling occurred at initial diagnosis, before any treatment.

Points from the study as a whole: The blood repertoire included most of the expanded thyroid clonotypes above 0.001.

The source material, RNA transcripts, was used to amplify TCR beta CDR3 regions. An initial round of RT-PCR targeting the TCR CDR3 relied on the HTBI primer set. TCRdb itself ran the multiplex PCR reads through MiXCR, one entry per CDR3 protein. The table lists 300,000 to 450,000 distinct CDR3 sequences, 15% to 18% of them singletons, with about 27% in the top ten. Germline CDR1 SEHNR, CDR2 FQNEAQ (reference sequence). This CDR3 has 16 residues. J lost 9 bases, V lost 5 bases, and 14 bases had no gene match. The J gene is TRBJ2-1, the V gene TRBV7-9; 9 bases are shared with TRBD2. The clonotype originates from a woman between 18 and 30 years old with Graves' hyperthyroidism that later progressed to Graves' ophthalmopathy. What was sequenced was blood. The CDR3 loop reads CASSPRGSGSAGEQFF. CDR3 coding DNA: TGTGCCAGCAGCCCGCGGGGTAGCGGGAGTGCGGGTGAGCAGTTCTTC.